This TCR beta chain originates from a study of T cell responses to AZD1222 COVID-19 vaccine. Overall study findings and caveats: It should be noted that donors were predominantly white British and more often female, and clonal diversity was possibly underestimated. Following two doses of AZD1222, Spike-specific TCR breadth and depth rose.

Method: immunoSEQ multiplex PCR; TCRdb's copy keeps in-frame clones and lacks some. The sample has under 140,000 clones, about 90% seen once; the top ten hold about 16%. V was pared by 2 bases and J by 6 bases, with 13 bases between. The germline V gene has CDR1 KGHSH and CDR2 LQKENI. The CDR3 contains 14 residues. Turning to this clone: The antigen remains undetermined.

Specimen: peripheral blood, collected 28 days after the second AZD1222 dose. V gene TRBV18 combines with J gene TRBJ1-1; D gene ambiguous. The clonotype was recovered from an adult who received the AZD1222 COVID-19 vaccine. The CDR3 DNA reads as TGTGCCAGCTCACCAGAGGCCGGGAGGGCTGAAGCTTTCTTT. It yields the protein CASSPEAGRAEAFF.